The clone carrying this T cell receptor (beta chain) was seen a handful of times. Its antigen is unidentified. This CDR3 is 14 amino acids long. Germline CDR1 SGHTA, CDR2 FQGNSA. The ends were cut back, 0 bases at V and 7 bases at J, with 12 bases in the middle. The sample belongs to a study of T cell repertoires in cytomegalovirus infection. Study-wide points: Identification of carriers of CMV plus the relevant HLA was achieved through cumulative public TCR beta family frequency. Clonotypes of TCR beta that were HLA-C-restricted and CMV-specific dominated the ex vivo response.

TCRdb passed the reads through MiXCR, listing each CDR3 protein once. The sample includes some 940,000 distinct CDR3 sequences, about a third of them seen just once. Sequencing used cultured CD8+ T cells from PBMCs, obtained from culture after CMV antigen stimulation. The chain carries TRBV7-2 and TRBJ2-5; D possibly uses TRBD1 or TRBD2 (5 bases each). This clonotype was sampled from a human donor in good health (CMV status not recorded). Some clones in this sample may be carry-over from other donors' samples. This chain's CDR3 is CASSLAGPEGTQYF. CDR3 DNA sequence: TGTGCCAGCAGCTTAGCGGGGCCAGAGGGGACCCAGTACTTC. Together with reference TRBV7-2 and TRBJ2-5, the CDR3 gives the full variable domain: GAGVSQSPSNKVTEKGKDVELRCDPISGHTALYWYRQSLGQGLEFLIYFQGNSAPDKSGLPSDRFSAERTGGSVSTLTIQRTQQEDSAVYLCASSLAGPEGTQYFGPGTRLLVL.